This T cell receptor beta chain was recovered during a study of cytomegalovirus exposure and HLA in healthy donors. Findings of the study overall: Analysis performed later showed TCR beta chains linked to HLA being more clonally expanded than equally common others. Most TCR sequences proved rare, with some public TCRs found in many donors. A later analysis found common viral pathogens apparently linked to several of the most significant clusters.

PCR involved 60 Vbeta and 13 Jbeta primers. The table came from immunoSEQ multiplex PCR; TCRdb's copy has only in-frame clones and leaves some out. Of around 85,000 clones listed, approximately 80% are singletons. Comment on this clone: Its specificity is unknown.

Trimming removed 7 bases from V and 6 bases from J, with 19 bases in between. This CDR3 is 15 amino acids long. Germline V gene sequence: CDR1 SNHLY, CDR2 FYNNEI. Sequences were obtained from PBMCs. The TCR originated in a woman aged 45-65 years in good health and CMV-seropositive. This chain connects TRBV2 to TRBJ1-5; possibly TRBD1 for D (6 bases). The CDR3 sequence is CASTEGTTGLQPQHF. The CDR3 DNA reads as TGTGCCAGCACCGAAGGGACTACAGGGCTTCAGCCCCAGCATTTT. Full variable domain (outside the CDR3, taken from reference TRBV2 and TRBJ1-5): EPEVTQTPSHQVTQMGQEVILRCVPISNHLYFYWYRQILGQKVEFLVSFYNNEISEKSEIFDDQFSVERPDGSNFTLKIRSTKLEDSAMYFCASTEGTTGLQPQHFGDGTRLSIL.